This is a list of T cell receptor beta chains from one sample in a study of T-cell memory formation after mild COVID-19. TCRdb re-analysed the 5' RACE reads in MiXCR, keeping a single row per CDR3 protein. In the table there are approximately 480,000 distinct CDR3 sequences, around a sixth of which are singletons. Sequencing used PBMCs or a T cell subset sorted from them (not recorded which). The source is an adult woman who had mild COVID-19 (a few samples of this study predate the infection). Cell type and time point are not known. Both conserved end residues are part of each CDR3. Each record gives: D gene, J gene, V gene, clone size, CDR3 protein, CDR3 DNA. D genes are given only for firm matches. Some rows have no size entry. The others give once, few or many, or a class for an expanded clone.

. TRBJ1-1 TRBV5-6 many CASSRAKNTEAFF TGTGCCAGCAGCCGCGCTAAGAACACTGAAGCTTTCTTT
. TRBJ2-7 TRBV12-3/TRBV12-4 few CASSFAGLHEQYF TGTGCCAGCAGTTTCGCGGGCCTCCACGAGCAGTACTTC
TRBD1 TRBJ2-7 TRBV24-1 few CATSPGDRGSEQYF TGTGCCACCAGCCCCGGGGACAGGGGGTCCGAGCAGTACTTC
. TRBJ2-5 TRBV19 . CASGGPQETQYF TGTGCCAGTGGGGGGCCCCAAGAGACCCAGTACTTC
. TRBJ2-7 TRBV19 . CASSEWGAPRNYEQYF TGTGCCAGTTCGGAGTGGGGGGCCCCGCGGAACTACGAGCAGTACTTC
TRBD1 TRBJ1-1 TRBV12-3/TRBV12-4 few CASSDPGQLNTEAFF TGTGCCAGCAGTGATCCGGGACAGTTGAACACTGAAGCTTTCTTT
TRBD2 TRBJ2-1 TRBV24-1 few CATSDPSGGVSSYNEQFF TGTGCCACCAGTGATCCAAGCGGGGGTGTGAGCTCCTACAATGAGCAGTTCTTC
TRBD2 TRBJ2-1 TRBV24-1 . CAVSGVGYNEQFF TGTGCCGTAAGCGGGGTGGGATACAATGAGCAGTTCTTC
. TRBJ2-4 TRBV27 few CASRQGGSIQYF TGTGCCAGCAGGCAGGGGGGAAGCATTCAGTACTTC
. TRBJ2-6 TRBV5-4 . CASSLTTSSSGANVLTF TGTGCCAGCAGCTTGACAACCTCGAGCTCTGGGGCCAACGTCCTGACTTTC
. TRBJ2-6 TRBV5-5 few CASWDTTANVLTF TGTGCCAGTTGGGACACTACGGCCAACGTCCTGACTTTC
TRBD1 TRBJ1-2 TRBV7-8 few CASSPRTGFRNGYTF TGTGCCAGCAGCCCACGGACAGGATTCCGGAATGGCTACACCTTC
. TRBJ2-1 TRBV5-1 . CASTLTSPAYNEQFF TGCGCCAGCACTCTTACATCTCCTGCCTACAATGAGCAGTTCTTC
. TRBJ1-1 TRBV4-1 . CASSQDSGVGVSTEAFF TGCGCCAGCAGCCAAGATTCGGGGGTTGGGGTTAGCACTGAAGCTTTCTTT
. TRBJ2-3 TRBV24-1 few CATRGGASTDTQYF TGTGCCACCAGGGGGGGTGCCAGCACAGATACGCAGTATTTT
TRBD1 TRBJ1-1 TRBV12-3/TRBV12-4 . CASSLRGTARVDTESFF TGTGCCAGCAGTTTAAGAGGGACAGCGAGAGTTGACACTGAATCTTTCTTT
. TRBJ1-3 TRBV5-5 few CASSLGQGALSGNTIYF TGTGCCAGCAGCTTGGGTCAGGGAGCTCTCTCGGGAAACACCATATATTTT
. TRBJ1-3 TRBV12-3/TRBV12-4 . CASSFAVDGGNTIYF TGTGCCAGCAGTTTCGCGGTAGACGGAGGAAACACCATATATTTT
. TRBJ1-5 TRBV6-1 . CASSDLGIWAPQHF TGTGCCAGCAGTGACCTAGGGATTTGGGCGCCCCAGCATTTT
TRBD1 TRBJ2-7 TRBV5-6 . CASSPSWDSNSYEQYF TGTGCCAGCAGCCCGAGTTGGGACAGTAACTCCTACGAGCAGTACTTC
. TRBJ2-5 TRBV4-1 few CASSYSGAIRETQYF TGCGCCAGCAGCTACTCGGGGGCGATCAGGGAGACCCAGTACTTC
TRBD1 TRBJ1-4 TRBV20-1 . CSAPPRQGGRGKLFF TGCAGTGCTCCCCCTAGACAGGGAGGAAGGGGAAAACTGTTTTTT
TRBD1 TRBJ1-1 TRBV7-6 . CASSSARTGRRKTEAFF TGTGCCAGCAGCTCGGCCCGGACAGGGAGGCGAAAAACTGAAGCTTTCTTT
TRBD1 TRBJ1-1 TRBV2 . CASSGTGGLLTAEAFF TGTGCCAGCAGTGGGACAGGGGGCCTTCTGACGGCGGAAGCTTTCTTT
. TRBJ2-7 TRBV5-1 . CTSSLGYEQYF TGCACCAGCAGCTTAGGCTACGAGCAGTACTTC
. TRBJ1-1 TRBV7-8 . CASSSQGLLNTEAFF TGTGCCAGCAGCTCCCAGGGCTTGCTGAACACTGAAGCTTTCTTT
. TRBJ2-7 TRBV4-2 many CASSQGPAAYEQYF TGTGCCAGCAGCCAAGGTCCAGCGGCTTACGAGCAGTACTTC
TRBD2 TRBJ2-5 TRBV19 few CASSGTSGSWETQYF TGTGCCAGTAGTGGGACTAGCGGGAGCTGGGAGACCCAGTACTTC
. TRBJ1-3 TRBV25-1 few CASSDRRRNTIYF TGTGCCAGCAGTGACAGGCGCCGAAACACCATATATTTT
TRBD1 TRBJ1-2 TRBV4-1 few CASSQGTGMFYGYTF TGCGCCAGCAGCCAAGGGACAGGGATGTTCTATGGCTACACCTTC
. TRBJ1-2 TRBV3-1 . CASSPGLLSGGYTF TGTGCCAGCAGCCCGGGCCTCCTTTCGGGGGGCTACACCTTC
TRBD1 TRBJ2-7 TRBV6-1 once CASRVTGDLSGQYF TGTGCCAGCAGGGTGACAGGGGACCTTTCAGGGCAGTACTTC
TRBD1 TRBJ2-5 TRBV19 . CASSTGQEGHNF TGTGCCAGTAGTACTGGACAGGAAGGGCACAACTTC
TRBD1 TRBJ2-1 TRBV5-1 . CASSLGDSSRYNEQFF TGCGCCAGCAGCTTGGGGGACAGCTCGCGATACAATGAGCAGTTCTTC
. TRBJ2-1 TRBV4-1 . CASSQQQGYEQFF TGCGCCAGCAGCCAACAACAGGGTTATGAGCAGTTCTTC
TRBD1 TRBJ1-6 TRBV6-5 few CASSRTGGSNSPLHF TGTGCCAGCAGTAGGACAGGGGGTAGTAATTCACCCCTCCACTTT
. TRBJ2-5 TRBV7-2 . CASSLASSFTRTQYF TGTGCCAGCAGCTTAGCGTCTTCATTCACAAGGACCCAGTACTTC
. TRBJ2-4 TRBV30 few CAWSAGIRLQYF TGTGCCTGGAGTGCCGGGATCAGGCTCCAGTACTTC
. TRBJ1-4 TRBV5-5 few CASSLAGGEGEKLFF TGTGCCAGCAGCTTGGCCGGGGGTGAGGGTGAAAAACTGTTTTTT
. TRBJ2-7 TRBV5-1 few CASSPNPHEQYF TGCGCCAGCAGCCCGAATCCCCACGAGCAGTACTTC
. TRBJ1-1 TRBV4-2 . CASSQVKGRTEAFF TGTGCCAGCAGCCAAGTAAAGGGGCGGACTGAAGCTTTCTTT
TRBD1 TRBJ1-1 TRBV27 . CASSPTGAGQGNTEAFF TGTGCCAGCAGTCCCACGGGCGCGGGACAGGGGAACACTGAAGCTTTCTTT
. TRBJ1-1 TRBV30 . CAWRRGVNTEAFF TGTGCCTGGAGGCGTGGGGTGAACACTGAAGCTTTCTTT